The 13 T cell receptor beta chains below all came from one sample that was sequenced in a study of T cell repertoires in cytomegalovirus infection. TCRdb reanalysed the reads using MiXCR and keeps one entry per CDR3 protein. Of 55,000 to 70,000 distinct CDR3 sequences listed, roughly 32% are singletons. Their antigens remain unidentified. The sample was PBMCs, sequenced either directly or after in vitro stimulation (not recorded which). All receptors come from a human donor in good health (CMV status not recorded). Some clones in this sample may be carry-over from other donors' samples.

This clonotype occurred many times. The CDR3 DNA reads as TGTGCCAGCAGGGACCGGGGAGGGAACACTGAAGCTTTCTTT. This codes for CASRDRGGNTEAFF. V is TRBV7-2 and J is TRBJ1-1; D uncertain. The CDR3 consists of 14 residues. The germline gives CDR1 SGHTA, CDR2 FQGNSA. Trimming stripped 6 bases from V and 1 base from J, with 12 bases between. Together with reference TRBV7-2 and TRBJ1-1, the CDR3 gives the full variable domain: GAGVSQSPSNKVTEKGKDVELRCDPISGHTALYWYRQSLGQGLEFLIYFQGNSAPDKSGLPSDRFSAERTGGSVSTLTIQRTQQEDSAVYLCASRDRGGNTEAFFGQGTRLTVV.

The V gene is TRBV19, the J gene TRBJ1-5; D unclear. Trimming shortened V by 7 bases and J by 5 bases, and 9 bases separated the two germline ends. This CDR3 is built from 12 residues. In germline, CDR1 is LNHDA, CDR2 SQIVND (reference sequence). The CDR3 DNA follows: TGTGCCAGTATCTGCGTGGATCAGCCCCAGCATTTT. Translated, it gives CASICVDQPQHF. The full variable domain, rest sourced from reference TRBV19 and TRBJ1-5, is DGGITQSPKYLFRKEGQNVTLSCEQNLNHDAMYWYRQDPGQGLRLIYYSQIVNDFQKGDIAEGYSVSREKKESFPLTVTSAQKNPTAFYLCASICVDQPQHFGDGTRLSIL.

This clonotype was seen a handful of times. The CDR3: CASSQERGSILLETQYF. The DNA of the CDR3 is TGCGCCAGCAGCCAAGAGCGGGGCTCTATTCTACTAGAGACCCAGTACTTC. The chain couples TRBV4-3 to TRBJ2-5, with a tentative D call TRBD2 (6 bases). The CDR3 is 17 amino acids. The V gene's germline CDR1 is LGHNA and CDR2 YSLEER. Trimming cost V 0 bases and J 4 bases, with 18 bases left between them.

This clonotype occurred a few times. The chain couples TRBV4-1 to TRBJ2-3, with 7 nucleotides matching TRBD1. This CDR3 is 15 amino acids long. CDR1 MGHRA and CDR2 YSYEKL come from the germline V gene. V was pared by 8 bases and J by 3 bases, with 11 bases of the junction left unmatched. The CDR3 nucleotides read TGCGCCAGCCGGACAGGACGAGGGCTAACAGATACGCAGTATTTT. Translation: CASRTGRGLTDTQYF.

This clonotype was detected many times. The chain links TRBV7-2 to TRBJ2-1; either TRBD1 or TRBD2 may fit D (5 bases each). The CDR3 totals 15 residues. Germline V lookup: CDR1 SGHTA, CDR2 FQGNSA. Trimming stripped 2 bases from V and 3 bases from J, with 11 bases between. CDR3 amino acids: CASSLFGGGYNEQFF. The CDR3 nucleotides are TGTGCCAGCAGCTTATTCGGTGGGGGCTACAATGAGCAGTTCTTC.

V gene TRBV19 combines with J gene TRBJ1-1, with D perhaps matching TRBD1 (6 bases). Trimming took off 6 bases at V and 1 base at J, with 12 bases between the two ends. The CDR3 length is 14 residues. CDR1 and CDR2 from the germline V gene are LNHDA and SQIVND (reference sequence). The CDR3 region has the DNA TGTGCCAGTAGGGGACAAACAGAGAACACTGAAGCTTTCTTT. Its translation: CASRGQTENTEAFF.

This chain links TRBV4-2 with TRBJ2-2; TRBD1 agrees at 11 bases. Trimming removed 0 bases from V and 6 bases from J; junction bases left unmatched: 9. The CDR3 extends over 18 amino acids. Per the germline V gene, CDR1 is LGHNA and CDR2 is YNFKEQ. CDR3 loop: CASSQDWTGGAGAGELFF. CDR3 DNA: TGTGCCAGCAGCCAAGATTGGACAGGGGGCGCGGGGGCCGGGGAGCTGTTTTTT.

This chain links TRBV20-1 with TRBJ1-2; D unresolved. The germline gives CDR1 DFQATT, CDR2 SNEGSKA (reference sequence). The CDR3 runs to 14 residues. The germline V and J ends were trimmed by 1 base and 6 bases, with 15 bases remaining between them. The CDR3 reads CSARVPGRVNGYTF. Written as DNA, the CDR3 is TGCAGTGCTAGAGTTCCGGGGAGGGTCAATGGCTACACCTTC.

This clonotype was counted between two and nine times. The chain links TRBV28 to TRBJ1-5, with D perhaps TRBD1 (6 bases). Trimming pared 4 bases from V and 5 bases from J, leaving 12 bases between. The CDR3 totals 14 residues. Germline assignment: CDR1 MDHEN and CDR2 SYDVKM. The CDR3 here is CASSYWGLDQPQHF. In DNA, the CDR3 is TGTGCCAGCAGTTACTGGGGGCTGGATCAGCCCCAGCATTTT.

In its sample, this clonotype was seen a few times. This CDR3 is CASSPILQGYHEQYF. DNA for the CDR3: TGTGCCAGCAGTCCAATTCTACAGGGTTACCACGAGCAGTACTTC. The V and J genes are TRBV12-3 or TRBV12-4 and TRBJ2-7; possible D gene TRBD1, 6 bases. Deletions cut 5 bases from V and 5 bases from J, with 19 bases between. CDR3 length: 15 residues.

This clonotype was picked up a small number of times. V and J are TRBV27 and TRBJ2-5; 10 nucleotides align to TRBD2. Trimming at V came to 5 bases and at J to 4 bases, leaving 10 bases not matched to a gene. The CDR3 length is 16 residues. Germline CDR1 reads MNHEY; CDR2 reads SMNVEV (reference sequence). The CDR3 loop is CASSGASGSWRETQYF. The DNA of the CDR3 is TGTGCCAGCAGTGGGGCTAGCGGGAGTTGGCGAGAGACCCAGTACTTC.

The rearrangement uses TRBV4-1 and TRBJ1-1, with D unclear. This CDR3 has 14 amino acids. The germline gives CDR1 MGHRA, CDR2 YSYEKL. V was pared by 0 bases and J by 4 bases, with 9 bases between. CDR3 amino acids: CASSQEWAATEAFF. As DNA, the CDR3 is TGCGCCAGCAGCCAAGAGTGGGCAGCCACTGAAGCTTTCTTT.

The sample holds many counts of this clonotype. The gene calls are TRBV7-2 and TRBJ2-1; D gene ambiguous. CDR3 length: 14 residues. CDR1 and CDR2 (germline): SGHTA, FQGNSA. The ends were cut back, 5 bases at V and 1 base at J, with 9 bases in the middle. CDR3 protein: CASSPSSSYNEQFF. DNA for the CDR3: TGTGCCAGCAGCCCAAGTAGTTCCTACAATGAGCAGTTCTTC.